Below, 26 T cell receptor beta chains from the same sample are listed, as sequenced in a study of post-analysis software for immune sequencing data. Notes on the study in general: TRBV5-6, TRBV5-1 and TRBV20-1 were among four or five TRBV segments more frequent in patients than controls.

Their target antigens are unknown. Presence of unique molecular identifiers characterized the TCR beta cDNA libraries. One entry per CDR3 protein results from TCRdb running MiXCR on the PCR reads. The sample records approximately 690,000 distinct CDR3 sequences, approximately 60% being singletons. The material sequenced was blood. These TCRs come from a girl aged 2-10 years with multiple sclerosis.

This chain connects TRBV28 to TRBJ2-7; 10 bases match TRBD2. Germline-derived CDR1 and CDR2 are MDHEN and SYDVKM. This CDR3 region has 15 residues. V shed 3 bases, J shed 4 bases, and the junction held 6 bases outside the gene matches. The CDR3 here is CASSFTAGGFYEQYF. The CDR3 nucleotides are TGTGCCAGCAGTTTTACAGCGGGAGGGTTTTACGAGCAGTACTTC.

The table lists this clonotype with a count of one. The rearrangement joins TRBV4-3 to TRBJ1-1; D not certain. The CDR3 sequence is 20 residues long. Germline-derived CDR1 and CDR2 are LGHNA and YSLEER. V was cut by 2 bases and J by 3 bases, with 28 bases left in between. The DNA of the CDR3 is TGCGCCAGCAGCCAAAAATGGAGTTTTGGGGATCCGAAGTTGGACACTGAAGCTTTCTTT. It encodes CASSQKWSFGDPKLDTEAFF.

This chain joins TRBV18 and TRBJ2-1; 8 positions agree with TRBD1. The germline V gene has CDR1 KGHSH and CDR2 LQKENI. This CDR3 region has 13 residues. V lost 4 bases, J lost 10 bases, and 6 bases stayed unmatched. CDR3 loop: CASSRGQDYEQFF. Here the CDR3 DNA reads TGTGCCAGCTCACGGGGACAGGATTACGAGCAGTTCTTC.

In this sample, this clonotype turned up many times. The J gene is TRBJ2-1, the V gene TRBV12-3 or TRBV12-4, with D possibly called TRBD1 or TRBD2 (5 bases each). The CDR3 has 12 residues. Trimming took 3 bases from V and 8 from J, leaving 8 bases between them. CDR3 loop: CASSFRGDEQFF. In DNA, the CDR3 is TGTGCCAGCAGTTTCCGGGGCGATGAGCAGTTCTTC.

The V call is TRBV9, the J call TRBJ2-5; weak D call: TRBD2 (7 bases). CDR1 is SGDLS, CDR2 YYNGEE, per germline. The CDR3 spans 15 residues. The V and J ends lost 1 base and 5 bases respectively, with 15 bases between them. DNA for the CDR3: TGTGCCAGCAGCGTAATGGGGGGGGGGCACGAGACCCAGTACTTC. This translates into CASSVMGGGHETQYF. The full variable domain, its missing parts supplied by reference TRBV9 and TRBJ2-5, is DSGVTQTPKHLITATGQRVTLRCSPRSGDLSVYWYQQSLDQGLQFLIQYYNGEERAKGNILERFSAQQFPDLHSELNLSSLELGDSALYFCASSVMGGGHETQYFGPGTRLLVL.

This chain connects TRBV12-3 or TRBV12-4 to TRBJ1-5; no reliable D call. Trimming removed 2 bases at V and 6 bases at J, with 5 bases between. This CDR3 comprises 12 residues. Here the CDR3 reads CASSLFGQPQHF. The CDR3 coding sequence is TGTGCCAGCAGTTTATTCGGTCAGCCCCAGCATTTT.

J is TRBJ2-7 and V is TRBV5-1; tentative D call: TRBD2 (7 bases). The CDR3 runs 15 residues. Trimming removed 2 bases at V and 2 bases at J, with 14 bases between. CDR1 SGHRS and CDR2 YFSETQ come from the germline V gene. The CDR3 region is CASSFASGGAYEQYF. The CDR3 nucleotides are TGCGCCAGCAGCTTTGCATCGGGGGGCGCCTACGAGCAGTACTTC.

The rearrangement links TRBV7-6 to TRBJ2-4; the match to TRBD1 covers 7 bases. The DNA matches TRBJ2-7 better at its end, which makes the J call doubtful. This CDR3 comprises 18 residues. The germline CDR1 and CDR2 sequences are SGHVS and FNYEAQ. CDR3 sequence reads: CASSLGPLQGPIPYEQYF. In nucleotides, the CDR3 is TGTGCCAGCAGCTTAGGACCCTTACAGGGGCCGATTCCCTACGAGCAGTACTTC.

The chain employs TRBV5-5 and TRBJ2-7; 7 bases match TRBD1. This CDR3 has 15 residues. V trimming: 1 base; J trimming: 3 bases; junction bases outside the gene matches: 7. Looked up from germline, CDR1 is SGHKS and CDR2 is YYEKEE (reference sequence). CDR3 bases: TGTGCCAGCAGCTTGCACCGGGACAGAGGCTACGAGCAGTACTTC. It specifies CASSLHRDRGYEQYF.

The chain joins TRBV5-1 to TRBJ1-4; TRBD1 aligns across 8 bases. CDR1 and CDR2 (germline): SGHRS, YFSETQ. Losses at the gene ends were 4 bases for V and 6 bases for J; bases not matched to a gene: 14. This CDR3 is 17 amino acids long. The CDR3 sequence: CASSPSGETGADEKLFF. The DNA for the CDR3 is TGCGCCAGCAGCCCGAGCGGGGAGACAGGGGCGGATGAAAAACTGTTTTTT.

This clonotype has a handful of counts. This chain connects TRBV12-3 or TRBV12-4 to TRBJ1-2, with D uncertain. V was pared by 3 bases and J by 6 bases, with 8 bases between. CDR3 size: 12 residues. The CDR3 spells CASSFRENGYTF. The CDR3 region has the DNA TGTGCCAGCAGTTTCCGTGAGAATGGCTACACCTTC.

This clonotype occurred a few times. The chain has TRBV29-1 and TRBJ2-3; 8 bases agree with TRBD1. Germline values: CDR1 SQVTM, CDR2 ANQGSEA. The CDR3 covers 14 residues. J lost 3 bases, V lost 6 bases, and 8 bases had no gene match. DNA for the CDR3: TGCAGCGTAGAGACAGGGGACCTTACAGATACGCAGTATTTT. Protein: CSVETGDLTDTQYF.

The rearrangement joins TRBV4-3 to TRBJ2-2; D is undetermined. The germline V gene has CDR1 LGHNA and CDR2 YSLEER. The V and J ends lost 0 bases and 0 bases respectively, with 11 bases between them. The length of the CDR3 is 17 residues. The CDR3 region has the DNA TGCGCCAGCAGCCAAGATCTCGCAGGAGCGAACACCGGGGAGCTGTTTTTT. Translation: CASSQDLAGANTGELFF.

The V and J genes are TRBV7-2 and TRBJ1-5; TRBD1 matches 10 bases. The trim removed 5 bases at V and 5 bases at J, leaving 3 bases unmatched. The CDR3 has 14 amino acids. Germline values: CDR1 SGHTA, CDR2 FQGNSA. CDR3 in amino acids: CASSRDRGHQPQHF. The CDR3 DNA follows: TGTGCCAGCAGCCGGGACAGGGGTCATCAGCCCCAGCATTTT.

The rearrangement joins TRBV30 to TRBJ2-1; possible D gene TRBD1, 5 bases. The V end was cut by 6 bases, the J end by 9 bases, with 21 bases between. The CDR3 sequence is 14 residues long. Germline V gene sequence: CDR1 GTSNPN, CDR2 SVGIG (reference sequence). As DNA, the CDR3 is TGTGCCTGCTCAACCAGAAAGGGGTTTGGTGAGCAGTTCTTC. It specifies CACSTRKGFGEQFF.

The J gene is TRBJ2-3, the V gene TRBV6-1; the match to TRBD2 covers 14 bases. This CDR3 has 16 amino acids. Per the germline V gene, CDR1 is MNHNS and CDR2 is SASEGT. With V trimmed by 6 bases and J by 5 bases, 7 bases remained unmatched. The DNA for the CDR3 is TGTGCCAGCAGGACGGGACTAGCGGGAGAGGTAGATACGCAGTATTTT. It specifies CASRTGLAGEVDTQYF.

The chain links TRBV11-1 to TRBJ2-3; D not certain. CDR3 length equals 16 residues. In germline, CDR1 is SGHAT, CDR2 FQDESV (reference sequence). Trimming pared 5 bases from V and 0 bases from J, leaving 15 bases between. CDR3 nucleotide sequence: TGTGCCAGCAGCCCCACCGAAACGGAGAGCACAGATACGCAGTATTTT. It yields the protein CASSPTETESTDTQYF.

CDR3 sequence: CSARDLTNSNYGYTF. The CDR3 bases are TGCAGTGCTAGAGATTTGACCAACTCTAACTATGGCTACACCTTC. V is TRBV20-1 and J is TRBJ1-2, with D unresolved. Germline CDR1 reads DFQATT; CDR2 reads SNEGSKA (reference sequence). This CDR3 spans 15 amino acids. Trimming removed 0 bases at V and 0 bases at J, with 11 bases between.

The DNA for the CDR3 is TGCGCCAGCAGCTTGTTACCTAGCGGCTACGAGCAGTACTTC. It yields the protein CASSLLPSGYEQYF. This chain uses TRBV5-1 with TRBJ2-5; 7 bases map to TRBD2. TRBJ2-7 explains the end of the DNA better; the J call may be wrong. The CDR3 contains 14 residues. The germline V gene has CDR1 SGHRS and CDR2 YFSETQ.

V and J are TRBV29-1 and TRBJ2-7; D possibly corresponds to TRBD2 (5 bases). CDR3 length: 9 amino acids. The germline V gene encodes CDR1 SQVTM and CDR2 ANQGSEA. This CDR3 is CRPASSRYF. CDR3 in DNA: TGCAGACCTGCTAGCAGCCGGTACTTC.

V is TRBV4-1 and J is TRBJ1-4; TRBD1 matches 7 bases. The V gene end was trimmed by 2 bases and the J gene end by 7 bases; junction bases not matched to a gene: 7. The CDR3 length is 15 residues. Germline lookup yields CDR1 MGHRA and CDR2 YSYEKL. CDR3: CASSQPTGRGEKLFF. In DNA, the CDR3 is TGCGCCAGCAGCCAACCGACAGGGAGGGGTGAAAAACTGTTTTTT.

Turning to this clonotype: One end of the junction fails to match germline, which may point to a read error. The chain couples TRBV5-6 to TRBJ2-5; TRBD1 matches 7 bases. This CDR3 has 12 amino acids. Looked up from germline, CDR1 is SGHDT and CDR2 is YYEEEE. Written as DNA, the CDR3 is TGTGCCAGTAGCTTGACAGGGACGACCCAGTACTTC. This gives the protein CASSLTGTTQYF.

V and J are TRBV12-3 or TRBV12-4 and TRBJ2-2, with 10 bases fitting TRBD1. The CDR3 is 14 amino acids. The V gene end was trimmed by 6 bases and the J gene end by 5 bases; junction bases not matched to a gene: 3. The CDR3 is CASSQGQGTGELFF. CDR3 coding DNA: TGTGCCAGCAGCCAGGGACAGGGGACCGGGGAGCTGTTTTTT.

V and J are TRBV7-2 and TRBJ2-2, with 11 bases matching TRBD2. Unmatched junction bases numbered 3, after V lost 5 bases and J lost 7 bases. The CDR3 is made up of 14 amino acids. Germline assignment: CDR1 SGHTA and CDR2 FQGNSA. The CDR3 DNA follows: TGTGCCAGCAGCACTGGACTAGCGGGCGGGGAGCTGTTTTTT. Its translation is CASSTGLAGGELFF.

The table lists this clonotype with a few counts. This chain's CDR3 is CSATAPGGAYNEQFF. The CDR3 region has the DNA TGCAGTGCTACAGCCCCCGGGGGGGCCTACAATGAGCAGTTCTTC. The chain carries TRBV20-1 and TRBJ2-1; TRBD2 matches at 8 bases. CDR3 length: 15 residues. Losses at the gene ends were 4 bases for V and 2 bases for J; bases not matched to a gene: 7. Germline V gene data show CDR1 as DFQATT and CDR2 as SNEGSKA (reference sequence).

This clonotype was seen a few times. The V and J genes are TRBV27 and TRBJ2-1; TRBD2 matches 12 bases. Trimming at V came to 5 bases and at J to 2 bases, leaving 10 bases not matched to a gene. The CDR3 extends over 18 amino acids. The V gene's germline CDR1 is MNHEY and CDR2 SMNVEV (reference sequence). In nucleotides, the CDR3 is TGTGCCAGCAGTCCGACCCGACTAGCGGGAGTCCCCTACAATGAGCAGTTCTTC. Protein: CASSPTRLAGVPYNEQFF.